A selection of T cell receptor beta chains follows, all from one sample in a study of identical twins. TCRdb itself ran the 5' RACE reads through MiXCR, one entry per CDR3 protein. The sample consists of roughly 250,000 distinct CDR3 sequences, around 15% of them appearing once. Sequenced input: memory (CD45RO+) T cells sorted from blood. Receptors originate from a young woman in good health. Each CDR3 is given with its conserved first and last residue. D genes are given only for firm matches. Only some rows state a clone size, as once, few, many or a class for expanded clones.

V,size,D,J,DNA,CDR3
TRBV6-1,few,NA,TRBJ2-2,TGTGCCAGCAGGGAGGGAAACACCGGGGAGCTGTTTTTT,CASREGNTGELFF
TRBV6-5,NA,NA,TRBJ2-3,TGTGCCAGCAGTTACGGCAGTCAGGGTACGCAGTATTTT,CASSYGSQGTQYF
TRBV20-1,once,NA,TRBJ1-4,TGCAGTGCTAGTGTTAATGAAAAACTGTTTTTT,CSASVNEKLFF
TRBV27,NA,NA,TRBJ1-5,TGTGCCAGCAGTTTAAGGTCGGCGGGCAATCAGCCCCAGCATTTT,CASSLRSAGNQPQHF
TRBV4-1,many,TRBD2,TRBJ2-5,TGCGCCAGCAGCCAAGGGCTACTAGCGGGGGCGAATAAGAGAACCCAGTACTTC,CASSQGLLAGANKRTQYF
TRBV11-2,few,NA,TRBJ2-3,TGTGCCAGCAGCTTAAACTCCCTCACAGATACGCAGTATTTT,CASSLNSLTDTQYF
TRBV27,few,NA,TRBJ2-3,TGTGCCAGCAGTCCCCCTAGCGTCCCACCCAAGTATTTT,CASSPPSVPPKYF
TRBV5-1,NA,NA,TRBJ2-1,TGCGCCAGCAGCCCCGGAACTACTGCCTACAATGAGCAGTTCTTC,CASSPGTTAYNEQFF
TRBV5-1,NA,NA,TRBJ2-1,TGCGCCAGCAGCCTCCCTAGCTACCCCTACAATGAGCAGTTCTTC,CASSLPSYPYNEQFF
TRBV27,NA,TRBD1,TRBJ1-4,TGTGCCAGCAGTCGACGGGGGGCAGGGGGTAATGAAAAACTGTTTTTT,CASSRRGAGGNEKLFF
TRBV20-1,NA,TRBD1,TRBJ1-2,TGCAGTGCTATGCCACCGGGACAGGGGAAAGGCTTTAACTATGGCTACACCTTC,CSAMPPGQGKGFNYGYTF
TRBV5-1,few,TRBD1,TRBJ1-5,TGCGCCAGCAGCCGGACAGGGGGCGATCAGCCCCAGCATTTT,CASSRTGGDQPQHF
TRBV6-1,NA,TRBD1,TRBJ1-6,TGTGCCAGCAGTGACCAGACAGGGGATAATTCACCCCTCCACTTT,CASSDQTGDNSPLHF
TRBV9,few,NA,TRBJ2-5,TGTGCCAGCAGCGGGGGGCTAGCGGTACAAGAGACCCAGTACTTC,CASSGGLAVQETQYF
TRBV25-1,NA,NA,TRBJ2-3,TGTGCCAGCAGTGAAAGGACAGTTAGCACAGATACGCAGTATTTT,CASSERTVSTDTQYF
TRBV5-1,many,NA,TRBJ2-2,TGCGCCAGCAGCTTGGAAAGGTTCGCGAACACCGGGGAGCTGTTTTTT,CASSLERFANTGELFF
TRBV25-1,NA,NA,TRBJ2-7,TGTGCCAGCAGTTCTGATAGCGGTTACGAGCAGTACTTC,CASSSDSGYEQYF
TRBV14,few,NA,TRBJ2-5,TGTGCCAGGGCTAGGAGGGGAGAGACCCAGTACTTC,CARARRGETQYF
TRBV6-1,NA,NA,TRBJ2-1,TGTGCCAGCAGTGCCAGGGGACTACGGTCCTACAATGAGCAGTTCTTC,CASSARGLRSYNEQFF
TRBV20-1,few,NA,TRBJ2-5,TGCAGTGCTGTAACTTCCGGGACTTCAGAGACCCAGTACTTC,CSAVTSGTSETQYF
TRBV2,few,TRBD2,TRBJ2-2,TGTGCCAGCAGTGTGTCGGTTAGCGGGGGGACGTTCACCGGGGAGCTGTTTTTT,CASSVSVSGGTFTGELFF
TRBV6-2/TRBV6-3,many,NA,TRBJ2-1,TGTGCCAGCAGTGGGCGGGATTACAATGAGCAGTTCTTC,CASSGRDYNEQFF
TRBV9,NA,NA,TRBJ2-5,TGTGCCAGCAGCTATACCGGCGGCCCCCGAGAGACCCAGTACTTC,CASSYTGGPRETQYF
TRBV10-3,few,NA,TRBJ1-2,TGTGCCATCAATCAAGGGTACGCCTATGGCTACACCTTC,CAINQGYAYGYTF